This T cell receptor beta chain was obtained from a study of long-term antiretroviral therapy in people with HIV. This clone came up a few times. The antigen is not known. The same CDR3 arises from other DNA sequences in this sample as well. It was version v3.0 of the immunoSEQ assay that was run at survey level. A per-sample goal of about 35,000-50,000 T-cell genomes was targeted by sequencing. Clones were sequenced by immunoSEQ multiplex PCR, and TCRdb holds only the in-frame ones, with some missing. The data contain tens of thousands of clones, about 92% of them seen just once; the ten biggest clones take up around 7.1%. Study results and caveats: After ART, diversity increased yet remained lower than transplant donor controls. The study collected blood between about 2003 and 2017, possibly under older ART regimens. Clones with expansion before ART led the repertoire at all time points.

The V end lost 5 bases, the J end lost 2 bases, and 9 bases lay between the germline ends. The CDR3 totals 13 residues. CDR1 and CDR2 (germline): LNHNV, YYDKDF (reference sequence). The V gene is TRBV15, the J gene TRBJ1-2; D is possibly TRBD1 (6 bases). This receptor was taken from a woman aged 50 to 60 with HIV. The sequencing used unsorted PBMCs, collected 4.4 years after starting antiretroviral therapy. Written as DNA, the CDR3 is TGTGCCACCAGCGGAACAGGGAACTATGGCTACACCTTC. Protein product: CATSGTGNYGYTF.